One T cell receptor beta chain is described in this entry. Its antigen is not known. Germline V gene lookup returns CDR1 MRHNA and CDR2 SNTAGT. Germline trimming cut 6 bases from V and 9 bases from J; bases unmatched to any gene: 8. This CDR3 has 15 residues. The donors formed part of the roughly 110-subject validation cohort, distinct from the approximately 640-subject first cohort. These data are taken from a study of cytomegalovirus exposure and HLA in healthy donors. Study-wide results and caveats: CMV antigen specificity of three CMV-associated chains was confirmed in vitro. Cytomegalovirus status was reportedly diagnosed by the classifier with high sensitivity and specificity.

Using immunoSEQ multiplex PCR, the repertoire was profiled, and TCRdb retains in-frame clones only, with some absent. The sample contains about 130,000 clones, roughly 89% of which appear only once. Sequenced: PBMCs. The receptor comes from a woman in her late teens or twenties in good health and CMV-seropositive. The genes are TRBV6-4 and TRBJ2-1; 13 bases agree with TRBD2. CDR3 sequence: CASRSTSGGASEQFF. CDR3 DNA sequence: TGTGCCAGCAGGAGTACTAGCGGGGGGGCCAGTGAGCAGTTCTTC.